Here is one T cell receptor (beta chain) with its context. The clone's antigen remains unknown. No per-base quality is available; no much larger clone lies one base away. Ends trimmed: V by 4 bases, J by 1 base; bases unmatched to a gene: 3. Including cysteine and phenylalanine, the CDR3 has 17 amino acids. CDR3 DNA is the only sequence kept; it has 51 bases, read in frame from the first base. CDR1 and CDR2, looked up from the germline V gene, are KGHSH and LQKENI. In the prospective study, participants were roughly 18 to 95 years old, resided in 24 geographic areas of the United States, and were enrolled through a virtual design. In the prospective study, cohorts were assigned on the basis of participant-reported clinical history obtained from a screening survey and a study questionnaire. Recovered participants in ImmuneRACE Cohort 3 were defined by two consecutive negative NP/OP PCR tests, clearance by a healthcare professional, or resolution of symptoms. Each participant in the prospective study had whole blood, serum and a nasopharyngeal or oropharyngeal swab collected by mobile phlebotomists. Prospective study participants could optionally give additional blood draws and questionnaires over a roughly 2-month period. Prospective study blood samples were shipped either frozen or at room temperature before DNA extraction.

This specimen comes from a study of blood T cell repertoires in COVID-19 (dated by TCRdb to about 2020). At the level of the whole study: Collaborator samples came from the United States, Italy and Spain and covered acute and convalescent phases of COVID-19. The material from the prospective study consisted of cDNA or gDNA derived from T cells, B-cell-depleted T cells, or PBMCs. Deeply sampled blood TCRbeta repertoires from subjects exposed to, actively infected with, or recovered from COVID-19 were included in the dataset. The repertoires were released in a freely available public database intended as a resource for research on the immune response to SARS-CoV-2. Samples were obtained from the ongoing ImmuneRACE study (first 160 participants) and from 950 to 1,500 subjects provided by 6 global collaborators. Sample metadata almost always included a de-identified subject ID, COVID-19 status, age in years and sex. Where HLA class I and class II types were available, the types were taken from metadata supplied by the sample provider, not from assay-based typing. On the study overall, not on this receptor specifically: Clinical and demographic metadata were provided uncurated, with the amount varying by source and participant.

TCRbeta CDR3 regions were amplified from genomic DNA by means of the immunoSEQ Assay, a bias-controlled multiplex PCR. The paper's processing steps were these. The number of nucleated cells in each sample was estimated by amplification of reference gene primers within the assay. To quantify the absolute abundance of each unique TCRbeta CDR3 rearrangement, sequence reads were collapsed and filtered. Productive Simpson clonality was computed per sample as the square root of Simpson's diversity index over productive rearrangements. TCRdb limited this immuneACCESS table to in-frame rearrangements with V and J called. A share of clones is missing; checked studies link under half to unresolved V genes, and the rest is unexplained. V and J calls plus clone size are reproduced from that table; the DNA served to infer D and trimming. For this sample the table gives 350,000 to 400,000 clones, of which under 90% were detected only once. The ten largest clones take up 1.5% to 2% of the sample.

This chain joins TRBV18 to TRBJ1-6; 11 central bases correspond to TRBD1. The TCR originated in a woman under 40 who had recovered from COVID-19. Sequencing input: PBMCs or T cells enriched from blood (not recorded which). CDR3 protein: CASSRTGGSSYNSPLHF. The nucleotide sequence reads as follows: TGTGCCAGCTCACGGACAGGGGGCTCATCCTATAATTCACCCCTCCACTTT.